This T cell receptor (beta chain) was found in a study of shared clonotypes between healthy human individuals. Study-level information: Each donor's CD4 naive and CD4 memory cells filled three plates apiece, CD8 naive two, and CD8 memory one. Study findings and constraints: Read depth was anticipated to influence clonotype sharing among donors. All-four-donor shared clonotypes had higher generation probabilities than non-shared clonotypes did.

Into CD45RA+ naive and CD45RA-negative memory subsets, the CD4+ cells were split. As for this clone: Its specificity is not known.

Produced via immunoSEQ multiplex PCR; TCRdb's table is partial and in-frame only. The profile shows a few million clones, 90% to 95% of them singletons. The CDR3 covers 16 residues. Germline V gene data show CDR1 as GTSNPN and CDR2 as SVGIG (reference sequence). Trimming at V came to 5 bases and at J to 1 base, leaving 7 bases not matched to a gene. The chain uses TRBV30 and TRBJ2-7; 14 bases agree with TRBD2. This receptor was identified in a man aged 18 to 30 in good health. Sequencing was done on a sample of naive CD4+ T cells sorted from blood. The subset here: CD45RA+ positively selected. CDR3 in DNA: TGTGCCTGGCAAGGGGGACTAGCGGGAGTTTCCTACGAGCAGTACTTC. This gives the protein CAWQGGLAGVSYEQYF.